This TCR beta chain was captured by sequencing in a study of T cell responses to AZD1222 COVID-19 vaccine (dated by TCRdb to the early 2020s). About the investigation overall: A total of about 230 trial participants underwent TCR sequencing, of whom 200 to 220 received two doses of AZD1222 and some 25 received two doses of the MenACWY control vaccine. Trial participants were enrolled by age into subgroups of 18-55, 56-69 and 70-plus years, and 148, 28 and 57 TCR-sequenced participants, respectively, were included in these subgroups. What the research found in general, with its limitations: After two AZD1222 doses, both the breadth and the depth of spike-specific TCRs were significantly higher than at day 0 and than in MenACWY recipients. Participants were mostly white British and included more females than males, and it was suggested by the authors that clonal diversity may have been underestimated. Because no day 14 peak-response samples were available, repertoires were characterized only after the peak T cell response. The vaccine-associated CD4 TCRs covered the entire spike protein, and the dominant responses fell in regions 160-218 and 743-854. The 56-69-year group was small, and its depth increase did not reach significance, likely because of low power. Conclusions about previously exposed vaccinees were limited because only six AZD1222 recipients were SARS-CoV-2 seropositive at baseline. Reportedly, almost half of the unique spike-specific TCRs recognized epitopes lying outside the regions that are mutated in the B.1.351 and B.1.1.7 variants.

V and J are trimmed by 1 base and 7 bases, and the gene matches miss 13 bases of the junction. The CDR3 runs 18 amino acids, cysteine and phenylalanine included. Solely the CDR3 DNA is kept, with 54 bases framed from the first base. CDR1 and CDR2 (SGHTA, FQGTGA) derive from the germline V gene. The CDR3 regions of human TCRbeta chains were analyzed by immunosequencing. The original methods were these. TCRs in the repertoires were matched against a reference library of SARS-CoV-2-specific TCRs that had been generated with the MIRA antigen-specificity platform. Breadth meant the fraction of unique TCRs that were SARS-CoV-2-associated, whereas depth meant the fraction of total T cells that were SARS-CoV-2-associated. Using the MIRA data, each spike-specific TCR was mapped to the spike region that the TCR reacts to and placed in a CD4 or CD8 class. Log10-transformed breadth and depth values were compared by one-way ANOVA with Sidak's multiple comparisons tests. TCRdb limited this immuneACCESS table to in-frame rearrangements with V and J called. A share of clones is missing; checked studies link under half to unresolved V genes, and the rest is unexplained. That table is the source of V, J and clone size, and D and trimming were worked out from the DNA. The sample table shows around 140,000 clones, and about 91% are seen once. The ten largest clones add up to less than 2% of the sample.

The time point tag for this specimen amounts to: about 28 days (+/-7) after the second vaccine dose. AZD1222 recipients whose second dose came at about 4 weeks and those whose second dose came at about 12 weeks were combined into one group, since spike-specific TCR depth and breadth did not differ between the two schedules. Samples from vaccinated people were obtained from the UK trials COV001 and COV002, which included a single-blind randomized controlled phase 2/3 trial of AZD1222 (ChAdOx1 nCoV-19) in healthy adults. Trial participant PBMC samples were collected at day 0 and day 28 after the second dose for TCRbeta chain sequencing. This clone was seen more than once but under ten times. This clone's antigen is unknown. Per-base qualities were not stored, and no clone one base away is much larger.

This specimen consisted of peripheral blood, obtained 28 days after the second AZD1222 dose. This chain is built from TRBV7-3 and TRBJ1-1, with 12 junctional bases fitting TRBD1. The receptor was isolated from an adult who received the AZD1222 COVID-19 vaccine. The sequenced DNA is TGTGCCAGCAGCTTAAGGCCCCCCGGGACAGGGGGCAAGGTTGAAGCTTTCTTT. Its protein is CASSLRPPGTGGKVEAFF.